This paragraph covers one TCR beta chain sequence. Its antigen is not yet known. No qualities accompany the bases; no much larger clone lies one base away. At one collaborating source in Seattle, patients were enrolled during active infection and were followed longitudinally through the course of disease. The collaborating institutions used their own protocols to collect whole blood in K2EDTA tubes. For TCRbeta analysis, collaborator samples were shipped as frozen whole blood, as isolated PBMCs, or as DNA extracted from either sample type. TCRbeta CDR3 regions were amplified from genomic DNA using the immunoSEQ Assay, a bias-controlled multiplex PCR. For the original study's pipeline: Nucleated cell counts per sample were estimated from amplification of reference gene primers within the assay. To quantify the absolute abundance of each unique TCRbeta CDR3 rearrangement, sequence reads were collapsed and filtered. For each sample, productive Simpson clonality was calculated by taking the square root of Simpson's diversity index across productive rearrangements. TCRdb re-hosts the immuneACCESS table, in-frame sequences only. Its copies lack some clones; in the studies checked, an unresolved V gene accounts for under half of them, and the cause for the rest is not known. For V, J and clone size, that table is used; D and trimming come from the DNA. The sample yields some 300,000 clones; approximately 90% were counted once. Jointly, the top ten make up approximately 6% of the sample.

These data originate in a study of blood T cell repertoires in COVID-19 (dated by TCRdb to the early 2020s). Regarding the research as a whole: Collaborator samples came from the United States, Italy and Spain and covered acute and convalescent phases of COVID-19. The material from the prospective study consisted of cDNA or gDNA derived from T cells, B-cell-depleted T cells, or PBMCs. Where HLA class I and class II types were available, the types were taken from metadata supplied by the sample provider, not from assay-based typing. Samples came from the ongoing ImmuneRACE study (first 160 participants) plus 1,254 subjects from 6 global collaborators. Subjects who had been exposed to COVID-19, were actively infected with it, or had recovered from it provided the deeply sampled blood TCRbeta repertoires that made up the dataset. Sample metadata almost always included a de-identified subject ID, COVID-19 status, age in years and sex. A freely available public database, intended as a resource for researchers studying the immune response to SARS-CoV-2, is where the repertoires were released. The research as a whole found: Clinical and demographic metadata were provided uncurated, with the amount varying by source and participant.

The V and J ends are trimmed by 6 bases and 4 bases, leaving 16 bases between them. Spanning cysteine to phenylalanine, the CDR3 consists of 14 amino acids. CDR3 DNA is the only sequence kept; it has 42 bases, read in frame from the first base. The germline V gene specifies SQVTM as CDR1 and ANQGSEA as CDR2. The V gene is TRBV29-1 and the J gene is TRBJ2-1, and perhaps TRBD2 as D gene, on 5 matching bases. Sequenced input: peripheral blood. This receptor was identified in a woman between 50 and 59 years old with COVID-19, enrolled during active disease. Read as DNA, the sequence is TGCAGCGTGGGAGTAGAGGACTCTTACAATGAGCAGTTCTTC. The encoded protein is CSVGVEDSYNEQFF.